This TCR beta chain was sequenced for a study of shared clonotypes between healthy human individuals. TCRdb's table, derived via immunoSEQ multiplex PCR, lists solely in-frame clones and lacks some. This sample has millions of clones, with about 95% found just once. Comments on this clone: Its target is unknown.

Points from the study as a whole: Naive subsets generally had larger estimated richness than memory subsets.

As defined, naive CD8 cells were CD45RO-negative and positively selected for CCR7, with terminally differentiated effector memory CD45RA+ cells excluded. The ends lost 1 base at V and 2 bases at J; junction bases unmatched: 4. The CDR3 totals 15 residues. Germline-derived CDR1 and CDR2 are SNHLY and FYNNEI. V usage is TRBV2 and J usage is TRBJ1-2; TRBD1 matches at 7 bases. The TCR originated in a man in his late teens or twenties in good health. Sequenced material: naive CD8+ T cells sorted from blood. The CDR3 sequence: CASSEGTGQNYGYTF. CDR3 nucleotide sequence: TGTGCCAGCAGTGAAGGGACAGGCCAGAACTATGGCTACACCTTC.